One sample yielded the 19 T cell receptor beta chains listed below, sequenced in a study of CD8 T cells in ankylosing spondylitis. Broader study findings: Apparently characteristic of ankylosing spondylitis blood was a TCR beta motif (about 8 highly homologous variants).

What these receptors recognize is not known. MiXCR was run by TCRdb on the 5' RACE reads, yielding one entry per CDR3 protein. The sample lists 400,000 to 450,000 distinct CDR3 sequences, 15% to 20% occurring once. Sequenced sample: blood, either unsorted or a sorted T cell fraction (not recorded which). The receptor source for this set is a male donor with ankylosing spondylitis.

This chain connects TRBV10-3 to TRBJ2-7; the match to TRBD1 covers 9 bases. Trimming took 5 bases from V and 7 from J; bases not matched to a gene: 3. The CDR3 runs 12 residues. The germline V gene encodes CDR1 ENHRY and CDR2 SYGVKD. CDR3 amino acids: CAISRTGVEQYF. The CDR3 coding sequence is TGTGCCATCAGTCGGACAGGGGTTGAGCAGTACTTC.

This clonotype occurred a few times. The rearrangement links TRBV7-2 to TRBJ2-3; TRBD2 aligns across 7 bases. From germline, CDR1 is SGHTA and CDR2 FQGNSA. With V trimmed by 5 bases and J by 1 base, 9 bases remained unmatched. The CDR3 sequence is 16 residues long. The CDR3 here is CASSTMGLAGTDTQYF. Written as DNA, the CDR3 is TGTGCCAGCAGCACCATGGGGCTAGCGGGCACAGATACGCAGTATTTT.

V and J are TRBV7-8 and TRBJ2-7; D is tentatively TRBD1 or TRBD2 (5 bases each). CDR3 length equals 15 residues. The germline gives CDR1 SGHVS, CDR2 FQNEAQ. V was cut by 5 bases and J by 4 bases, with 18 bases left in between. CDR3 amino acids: CASSPSTGPRYEQYF. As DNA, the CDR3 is TGTGCCAGCAGCCCGAGCACGGGACCTAGATACGAGCAGTACTTC.

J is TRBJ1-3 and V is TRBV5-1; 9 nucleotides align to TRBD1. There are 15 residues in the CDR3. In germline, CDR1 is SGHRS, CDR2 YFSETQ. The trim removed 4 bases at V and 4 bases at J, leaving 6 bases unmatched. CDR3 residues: CASSTTGGLGNTIYF. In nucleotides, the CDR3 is TGCGCCAGCAGCACCACAGGGGGCTTGGGAAACACCATATATTTT.

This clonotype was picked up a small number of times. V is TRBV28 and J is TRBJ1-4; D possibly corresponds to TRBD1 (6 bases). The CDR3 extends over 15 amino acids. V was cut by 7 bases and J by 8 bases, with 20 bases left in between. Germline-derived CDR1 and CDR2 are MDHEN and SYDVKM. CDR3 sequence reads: CASNLGGATEEKLFF. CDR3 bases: TGTGCCAGCAACCTCGGGGGGGCTACGGAGGAAAAACTGTTTTTT.

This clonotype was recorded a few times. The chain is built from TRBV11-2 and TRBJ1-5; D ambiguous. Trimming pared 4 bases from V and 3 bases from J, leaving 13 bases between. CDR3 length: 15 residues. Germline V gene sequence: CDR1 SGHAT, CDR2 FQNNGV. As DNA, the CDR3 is TGTGCCAGCAGCTCCCATACGGGGTTCAATCAGCCCCAGCATTTT. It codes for CASSSHTGFNQPQHF.

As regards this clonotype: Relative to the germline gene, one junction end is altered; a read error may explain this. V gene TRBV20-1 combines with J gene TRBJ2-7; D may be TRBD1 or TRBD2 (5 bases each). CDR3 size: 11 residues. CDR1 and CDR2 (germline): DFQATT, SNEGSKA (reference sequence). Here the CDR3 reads CSARGEYEQCF. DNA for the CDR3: TGCAGTGCTAGGGGGGAATACGAGCAGTGCTTC.

The CDR3 spells CAVRSPLGGSNEQFF. As DNA, the CDR3 is TGCGCCGTCCGTTCCCCCCTAGGGGGAAGCAATGAGCAGTTCTTC. The V call is TRBV4-1, the J call TRBJ2-1; D is perhaps TRBD1 (6 bases). Between the trimmed V and J ends, which lost 11 bases and 6 bases, there was a span of 23 bases. There are 15 residues in the CDR3. The germline gives CDR1 MGHRA, CDR2 YSYEKL.

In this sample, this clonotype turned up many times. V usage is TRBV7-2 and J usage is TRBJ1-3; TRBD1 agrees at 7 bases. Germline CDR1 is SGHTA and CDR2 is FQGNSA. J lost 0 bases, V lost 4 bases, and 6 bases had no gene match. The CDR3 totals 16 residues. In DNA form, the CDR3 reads TGTGCCAGCAGCTCCGACAGGGCTCGCTCTGGAAACACCATATATTTT. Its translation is CASSSDRARSGNTIYF.

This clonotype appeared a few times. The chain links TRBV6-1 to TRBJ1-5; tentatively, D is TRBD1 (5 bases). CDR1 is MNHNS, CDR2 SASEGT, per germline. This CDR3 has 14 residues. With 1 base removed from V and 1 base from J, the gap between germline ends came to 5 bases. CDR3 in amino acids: CASSEDRSNQPQHF. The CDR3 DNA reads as TGTGCCAGCAGTGAAGACAGGAGCAATCAGCCCCAGCATTTT.

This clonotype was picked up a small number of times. The CDR3 DNA reads TGTGCCAGCAGCGTAGAGGTCTCTGGGGCCAACGTCCTGACTTTC. The encoded protein is CASSVEVSGANVLTF. This chain links TRBV9 with TRBJ2-6; D remains unclear. CDR1 SGDLS and CDR2 YYNGEE come from the germline V gene. Trimming removed 0 bases from V and 0 bases from J, with 4 bases in between. CDR3 length: 15 residues.

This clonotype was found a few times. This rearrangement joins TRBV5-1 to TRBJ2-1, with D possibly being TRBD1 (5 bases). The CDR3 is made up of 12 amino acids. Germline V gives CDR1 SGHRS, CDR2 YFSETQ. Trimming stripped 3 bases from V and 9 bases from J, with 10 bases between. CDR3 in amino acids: CASSSPGFEQFF. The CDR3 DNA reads TGCGCCAGCAGCTCCCCAGGGTTTGAGCAGTTCTTC.

The CDR3: CASSQPGQGVNEQFF. The CDR3 nucleotides read TGTGCCAGCAGCCAACCGGGACAGGGGGTGAATGAGCAGTTCTTC. V gene TRBV7-6 combines with J gene TRBJ2-1, with TRBD1 identical over 11 bases. Looked up from germline, CDR1 is SGHVS and CDR2 is FNYEAQ. Trimming removed 5 bases from V and 7 bases from J; junction bases left unmatched: 7. The CDR3 is 15 residues long.

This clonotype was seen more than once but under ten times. The CDR3 DNA is TGCGCCAGCAGCTTGGTCCAGGGGTACGAGCAGTACTTC. Its protein product is CASSLVQGYEQYF. The chain recombines TRBV5-1 with TRBJ2-7; TRBD1 is a possible D gene (6 bases). The length of the CDR3 is 13 residues. Trimming removed 0 bases from V and 4 bases from J, with 8 bases in between. The germline V gene encodes CDR1 SGHRS and CDR2 YFSETQ.

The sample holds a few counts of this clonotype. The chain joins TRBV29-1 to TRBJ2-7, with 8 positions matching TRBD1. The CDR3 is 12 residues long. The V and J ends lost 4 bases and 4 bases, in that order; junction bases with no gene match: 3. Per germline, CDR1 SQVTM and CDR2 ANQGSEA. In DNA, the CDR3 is TGCAGCGTTGTTAGACAGGGGTACGAGCAGTACTTC. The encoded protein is CSVVRQGYEQYF.

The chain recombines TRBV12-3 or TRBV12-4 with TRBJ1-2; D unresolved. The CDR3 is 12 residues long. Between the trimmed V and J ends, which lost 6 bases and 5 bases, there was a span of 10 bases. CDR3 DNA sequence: TGTGCCAGCAGCCGAGGTGAATATGGCTACACCTTC. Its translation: CASSRGEYGYTF.

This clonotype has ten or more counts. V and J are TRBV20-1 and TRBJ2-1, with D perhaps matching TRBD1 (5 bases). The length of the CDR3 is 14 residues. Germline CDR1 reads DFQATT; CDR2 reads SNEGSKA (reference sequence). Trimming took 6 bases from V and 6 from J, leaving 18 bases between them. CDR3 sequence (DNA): TGCAGTGCCCGGACAAGCGCAGTTTTCAATGAGCAGTTCTTC. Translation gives CSARTSAVFNEQFF.

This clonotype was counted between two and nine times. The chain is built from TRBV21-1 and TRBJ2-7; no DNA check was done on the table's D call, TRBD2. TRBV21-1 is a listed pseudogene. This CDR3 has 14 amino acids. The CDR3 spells CASSTGTISYEQYF. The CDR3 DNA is TGTGCCAGCAGCACCGGGACTATCTCCTACGAGCAGTACTTC.

DNA of the CDR3: TGTGCCAGCAGCTTCCGCCCCCCAGAATCCTACGAGCAGTACTTC. Amino acids: CASSFRPPESYEQYF. V and J are TRBV5-6 and TRBJ2-7; unclear D gene. Germline CDR1 SGHDT, CDR2 YYEEEE. Trimming left V 2 bases short and J 1 base short, with 13 bases between. The CDR3 length is 15 residues.